A selection of T cell receptor beta chains follows, all from one sample in a study of blood T cell repertoires in COVID-19. Generated by immunoSEQ multiplex PCR, the TCRdb table keeps only in-frame clones and is missing some. The top ten clones hold about 10% of a sample with approximately 120,000 clones, around 81% of them seen once. The sequencing sample was made of peripheral blood. Source of these receptors: a human donor in a cohort sampled during active COVID-19. CDR3s include the opening cysteine and the closing phenylalanine or tryptophan. The D gene is left open where the match is weak. Part of the rows lack a size; the others show once, few, many or a class for expanded clones.

clone_size: .; d_call: .; v_call: TRBV18; j_call: TRBJ2-5; cdr3_nt: TGTGCCAGCTCACAAAGTCCAGGGCACCAAGAGACCCAGTACTTC; cdr3_aa: CASSQSPGHQETQYF
clone_size: .; d_call: TRBD1; v_call: TRBV29-1; j_call: TRBJ1-2; cdr3_nt: TGCAGCGTAGTATCCCGGGACAGCTCTAACTATGGCTACACCTTC; cdr3_aa: CSVVSRDSSNYGYTF
clone_size: .; d_call: TRBD1; v_call: TRBV19; j_call: TRBJ2-3; cdr3_nt: TGTGCCACCCAGGGGGCAGGAGGCACAGATACGCAGTATTTT; cdr3_aa: CATQGAGGTDTQYF
clone_size: .; d_call: TRBD1; v_call: TRBV6-2/TRBV6-3; j_call: TRBJ1-5; cdr3_nt: TGTGCCAGCAGTTACTTGAATAGGCAGGGGGCGCAGCCCCAGCATTTT; cdr3_aa: CASSYLNRQGAQPQHF
clone_size: .; d_call: TRBD1; v_call: TRBV11-3; j_call: TRBJ1-1; cdr3_nt: TGTGCCAGCAGTACACAGGGGCGGAGCACTGAAGCTTTCTTT; cdr3_aa: CASSTQGRSTEAFF
clone_size: .; d_call: .; v_call: TRBV12-3/TRBV12-4; j_call: TRBJ2-7; cdr3_nt: TGTGCCAGCAGTTTTTACGGTAGCCGGGAGTACTTC; cdr3_aa: CASSFYGSREYF
clone_size: .; d_call: TRBD2; v_call: TRBV24-1; j_call: TRBJ2-1; cdr3_nt: TGTGCCACCAGCGCACCGGGACTAGCGGGAGGTCGCTCCTACAATGAGCAGTTCTTC; cdr3_aa: CATSAPGLAGGRSYNEQFF
clone_size: .; d_call: .; v_call: TRBV29-1; j_call: TRBJ2-1; cdr3_nt: TGCAGCGTAGCCCAGGGCAGTGAGCAGTTCTTC; cdr3_aa: CSVAQGSEQFF
clone_size: .; d_call: .; v_call: TRBV29-1; j_call: TRBJ1-2; cdr3_nt: TGCAGCGTTGAGGGAGGGACGGGTGGCTACACCTTC; cdr3_aa: CSVEGGTGGYTF
clone_size: .; d_call: TRBD1; v_call: TRBV18; j_call: TRBJ1-2; cdr3_nt: TGTGCCAGCTCACGCGACAGGGACACCTATGGCTACACCTTC; cdr3_aa: CASSRDRDTYGYTF
clone_size: few; d_call: .; v_call: TRBV7-3; j_call: TRBJ1-1; cdr3_nt: TGTGCCAGCAGCTTACAGGAGAACACTGAAGCTTTCTTT; cdr3_aa: CASSLQENTEAFF
clone_size: few; d_call: TRBD1; v_call: TRBV28; j_call: TRBJ1-1; cdr3_nt: TGTGCCAGCAGTTTAAGACAGGGCCCTCGGTACACTGAAGCTTTCTTT; cdr3_aa: CASSLRQGPRYTEAFF
clone_size: .; d_call: .; v_call: TRBV9; j_call: TRBJ2-2; cdr3_nt: TGTGCCAGCAGCGTAGGGCAGGGCTTAACCGGGGAGCTGTTTTTT; cdr3_aa: CASSVGQGLTGELFF
clone_size: .; d_call: .; v_call: TRBV28; j_call: TRBJ1-3; cdr3_nt: TGTGCCAGCAGTCAGACAGCTGGAAACACCATATATTTT; cdr3_aa: CASSQTAGNTIYF
clone_size: .; d_call: TRBD1; v_call: TRBV4-1; j_call: TRBJ1-1; cdr3_nt: TGCGCCAGCAGCCCCCTGACAGGGGCCATGAACACTGAAGCTTTCTTT; cdr3_aa: CASSPLTGAMNTEAFF
clone_size: few; d_call: TRBD2; v_call: TRBV19; j_call: TRBJ2-5; cdr3_nt: TGTGCCAGTAGTATAGGCGGGGGTACCCAGTACTTC; cdr3_aa: CASSIGGGTQYF
clone_size: .; d_call: .; v_call: TRBV12-3/TRBV12-4; j_call: TRBJ2-7; cdr3_nt: TGTGCCACCCAGTCGGCGGAAACCTACGAGCAGTACTTC; cdr3_aa: CATQSAETYEQYF
clone_size: once; d_call: .; v_call: TRBV14; j_call: TRBJ1-2; cdr3_nt: TGTGCCAGTGCCGCCACAAGCTATGGCTACACCTTC; cdr3_aa: CASAATSYGYTF
clone_size: once; d_call: .; v_call: TRBV7-9; j_call: TRBJ1-2; cdr3_nt: TGTGCCAGCAGCCCCGACAGCTACTATGGCTACACCTTC; cdr3_aa: CASSPDSYYGYTF
clone_size: .; d_call: TRBD2; v_call: TRBV9; j_call: TRBJ2-1; cdr3_nt: TGTGCCAGCACAATTAGCGGGGGCTACAATGAGCAGTTCTTC; cdr3_aa: CASTISGGYNEQFF
clone_size: .; d_call: TRBD2; v_call: TRBV5-1; j_call: TRBJ2-7; cdr3_nt: TGCGCCAGCAGCTGGACTAGCGGTGAGCAGTACTTC; cdr3_aa: CASSWTSGEQYF
clone_size: .; d_call: TRBD1; v_call: TRBV24-1; j_call: TRBJ2-1; cdr3_nt: TGTGCCACCAGTGATCGGGACAGGGTTTTGTATGAGCAGTTCTTC; cdr3_aa: CATSDRDRVLYEQFF
clone_size: .; d_call: .; v_call: TRBV11-2; j_call: TRBJ2-7; cdr3_nt: TGTGCCAGCAGCCAGGGGATGAATGGCTACGAGCAGTACTTC; cdr3_aa: CASSQGMNGYEQYF
clone_size: few; d_call: .; v_call: TRBV11-2; j_call: TRBJ2-7; cdr3_nt: TGTGCCAGCCGGAGCCACCGGGGGGCCATGGAGCAGTACTTC; cdr3_aa: CASRSHRGAMEQYF
clone_size: .; d_call: .; v_call: TRBV21-1; j_call: TRBJ2-7; cdr3_nt: TGTGCCAGCAGCAAATACCACAGGGTTCCCTACGAGCAGTACTTC; cdr3_aa: CASSKYHRVPYEQYF
clone_size: once; d_call: .; v_call: TRBV9; j_call: TRBJ1-2; cdr3_nt: TGTGCCAGCAGCCGACTCAGGGCCATTAACTATGGCTACACCTTC; cdr3_aa: CASSRLRAINYGYTF
clone_size: .; d_call: .; v_call: TRBV18; j_call: TRBJ1-5; cdr3_nt: TGTGCCAGCTCACCCGACAGGTTTGCTCAGCCCCAGCATTTT; cdr3_aa: CASSPDRFAQPQHF
clone_size: .; d_call: .; v_call: TRBV30; j_call: TRBJ1-1; cdr3_nt: TGTGCCTGGAGTAAGTACAGGGTGAACACTGAAGCTTTCTTT; cdr3_aa: CAWSKYRVNTEAFF
clone_size: .; d_call: TRBD1; v_call: TRBV2; j_call: TRBJ1-4; cdr3_nt: TGTGCCAGCACCGGGGACAGGTTCGCTGCAACTAATGAAAAACTGTTTTTT; cdr3_aa: CASTGDRFAATNEKLFF
clone_size: .; d_call: .; v_call: TRBV5-6; j_call: TRBJ1-5; cdr3_nt: TGTGCCAGCAGCTTCATCCAGCCCCAGCATTTT; cdr3_aa: CASSFIQPQHF
clone_size: .; d_call: .; v_call: TRBV5-4; j_call: TRBJ2-7; cdr3_nt: TGTGCCAGCAGCTTGGTGGGCACCGCCGGCGAGCAGTACTTC; cdr3_aa: CASSLVGTAGEQYF
clone_size: few; d_call: .; v_call: TRBV19; j_call: TRBJ2-1; cdr3_nt: TGTGCCAGTAGTAGCGACAGGGGACTACGCAATGAGCAGTTCTTC; cdr3_aa: CASSSDRGLRNEQFF
clone_size: few; d_call: TRBD2; v_call: TRBV11-1; j_call: TRBJ2-1; cdr3_nt: TGTGCCAGCAGCTTAGAGGCGGCGGGGGGGCGGAATGAGCAGTTCTTC; cdr3_aa: CASSLEAAGGRNEQFF
clone_size: .; d_call: TRBD1; v_call: TRBV14; j_call: TRBJ1-2; cdr3_nt: TGTGCCAGCAGCCCCTGGGACAGGGTAGACTATGGCTACACCTTC; cdr3_aa: CASSPWDRVDYGYTF
clone_size: .; d_call: TRBD2; v_call: TRBV19; j_call: TRBJ2-1; cdr3_nt: TGTGCCAGTAGTTACTCTAGCGGGAGACTAGTACCTGAGCAGTTCTTC; cdr3_aa: CASSYSSGRLVPEQFF
clone_size: once; d_call: TRBD1; v_call: TRBV6-1; j_call: TRBJ1-2; cdr3_nt: TGTGCCAGCAGTGAGGGACAGCACTATGGCTACACCTTC; cdr3_aa: CASSEGQHYGYTF
clone_size: .; d_call: .; v_call: TRBV24-1; j_call: TRBJ1-5; cdr3_nt: TGTGCCACCAGCTCAACGGGGGTTCAGCCCCAGCATTTT; cdr3_aa: CATSSTGVQPQHF
clone_size: .; d_call: .; v_call: TRBV7-9; j_call: TRBJ1-5; cdr3_nt: TGTGCCAGCAGCTTAGATATCAGGGGAAGAAGGGACAATCAGCCCCAGCATTTT; cdr3_aa: CASSLDIRGRRDNQPQHF
clone_size: .; d_call: TRBD1; v_call: TRBV27; j_call: TRBJ1-2; cdr3_nt: TGTGCCAGCAGCAGACAGGGAACGAACTATGGCTACACCTTC; cdr3_aa: CASSRQGTNYGYTF
clone_size: .; d_call: .; v_call: TRBV5-8; j_call: TRBJ1-2; cdr3_nt: TGTGCCAGCAGCGAAACTGGGAGGACTAACTATGGCTACACCTTC; cdr3_aa: CASSETGRTNYGYTF
clone_size: .; d_call: .; v_call: TRBV5-5; j_call: TRBJ2-2; cdr3_nt: TGTGCCAGCAGCCGGGGGTGGGACACCGGGGAGCTGTTTTTT; cdr3_aa: CASSRGWDTGELFF
clone_size: .; d_call: .; v_call: TRBV5-1; j_call: TRBJ2-7; cdr3_nt: TGCGCCAGCAGCTTGAATGCGGAAGACTACGAGCAGTACTTC; cdr3_aa: CASSLNAEDYEQYF
clone_size: .; d_call: .; v_call: TRBV11-2; j_call: TRBJ2-7; cdr3_nt: TGTGCCAGCAGCTTATTACTGAACTCCTACGAGCAGTACTTC; cdr3_aa: CASSLLLNSYEQYF
clone_size: once; d_call: .; v_call: TRBV5-6; j_call: TRBJ1-2; cdr3_nt: TGTGCCAGCAGCTTGGGTACTAACTATGGCTACACCTTC; cdr3_aa: CASSLGTNYGYTF
clone_size: .; d_call: TRBD2; v_call: TRBV29-1; j_call: TRBJ2-7; cdr3_nt: TGCAGCGTTGAACAGGAAAGGACTAGCGGGAGAAGGTACGAGCAGTACTTC; cdr3_aa: CSVEQERTSGRRYEQYF
clone_size: .; d_call: .; v_call: TRBV7-2; j_call: TRBJ2-7; cdr3_nt: TGTGCCAGCAGCCCAGGACAGACTGGGGTCTACGAGCAGTACTTC; cdr3_aa: CASSPGQTGVYEQYF
clone_size: .; d_call: TRBD2; v_call: TRBV19; j_call: TRBJ2-2; cdr3_nt: TGTGCCAGTAGTTCCGGACTAGCGGGAGTTGTAACCGGGGAGCTGTTTTTT; cdr3_aa: CASSSGLAGVVTGELFF
clone_size: .; d_call: .; v_call: TRBV25-1; j_call: TRBJ1-2; cdr3_nt: TGTGCCAGCAGTGAAAACAGTAACTATGGCTACACCTTC; cdr3_aa: CASSENSNYGYTF
clone_size: .; d_call: TRBD1; v_call: TRBV7-9; j_call: TRBJ1-4; cdr3_nt: TGTGCCAGCAGCGCAGGGGGCGCTTATGAAAAACTGTTTTTT; cdr3_aa: CASSAGGAYEKLFF
clone_size: .; d_call: TRBD1; v_call: TRBV2; j_call: TRBJ1-2; cdr3_nt: TGTGCCAGCAGAGATCCGGGACAGACGAGAGGCTACACCTTC; cdr3_aa: CASRDPGQTRGYTF
clone_size: .; d_call: TRBD1; v_call: TRBV5-3; j_call: TRBJ1-2; cdr3_nt: TGTGCCAGAAGTGTGGACAGGGTTCGGCTTCGCGGCTACACCTTC; cdr3_aa: CARSVDRVRLRGYTF
clone_size: .; d_call: TRBD2; v_call: TRBV6-2/TRBV6-3; j_call: TRBJ2-1; cdr3_nt: TGTGCCAGCAGTTTGACTAGCGCCGGTATTGGTGAGCAGTTCTTC; cdr3_aa: CASSLTSAGIGEQFF
clone_size: once; d_call: .; v_call: TRBV6-5; j_call: TRBJ2-7; cdr3_nt: TGTGCCAGCACCGGTGGAGGGGAGCAGTACTTC; cdr3_aa: CASTGGGEQYF
clone_size: .; d_call: TRBD1; v_call: TRBV24-1; j_call: TRBJ2-2; cdr3_nt: TGTGCCACCAGGGGACAGGGGGCCACCGGGGAGCTGTTTTTT; cdr3_aa: CATRGQGATGELFF
clone_size: .; d_call: .; v_call: TRBV30; j_call: TRBJ2-3; cdr3_nt: TGTGCCTGGAGTGTATGGGGGACTGGCACAGATACGCAGTATTTT; cdr3_aa: CAWSVWGTGTDTQYF
clone_size: .; d_call: .; v_call: TRBV7-2; j_call: TRBJ1-6; cdr3_nt: TGTGCCAGCAGCCCACAGGGCTATAATTCACCCCTCCACTTT; cdr3_aa: CASSPQGYNSPLHF
clone_size: .; d_call: .; v_call: TRBV28; j_call: TRBJ2-1; cdr3_nt: TGTGCCAGCAGTGATGGGGACTTGCACAATGAGCAGTTCTTC; cdr3_aa: CASSDGDLHNEQFF
clone_size: .; d_call: .; v_call: TRBV12-3/TRBV12-4; j_call: TRBJ2-1; cdr3_nt: TGTGCCAGCAGTCCAAGACAGAACAATGAGCAGTTCTTC; cdr3_aa: CASSPRQNNEQFF
clone_size: .; d_call: TRBD1; v_call: TRBV11-2; j_call: TRBJ1-1; cdr3_nt: TGTGCCAGCAGCCCCGGACAGGGGTTCATGAACACTGAAGCTTTCTTT; cdr3_aa: CASSPGQGFMNTEAFF